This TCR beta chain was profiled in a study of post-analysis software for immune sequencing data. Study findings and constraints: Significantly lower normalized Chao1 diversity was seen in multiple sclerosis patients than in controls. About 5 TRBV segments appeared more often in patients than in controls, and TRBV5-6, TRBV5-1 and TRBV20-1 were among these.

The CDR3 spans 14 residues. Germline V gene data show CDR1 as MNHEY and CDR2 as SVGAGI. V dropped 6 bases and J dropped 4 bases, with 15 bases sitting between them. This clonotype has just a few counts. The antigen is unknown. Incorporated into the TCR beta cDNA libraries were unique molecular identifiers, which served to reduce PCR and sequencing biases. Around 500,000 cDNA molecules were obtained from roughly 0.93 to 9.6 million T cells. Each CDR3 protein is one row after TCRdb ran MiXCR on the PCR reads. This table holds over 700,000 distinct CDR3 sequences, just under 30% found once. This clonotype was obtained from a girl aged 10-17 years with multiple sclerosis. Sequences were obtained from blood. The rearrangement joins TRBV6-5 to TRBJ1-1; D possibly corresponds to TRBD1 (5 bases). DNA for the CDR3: TGTGCCAGCAGGGCGGGGGGAGGGCGCACTGAAGCTTTCTTT. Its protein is CASRAGGGRTEAFF.